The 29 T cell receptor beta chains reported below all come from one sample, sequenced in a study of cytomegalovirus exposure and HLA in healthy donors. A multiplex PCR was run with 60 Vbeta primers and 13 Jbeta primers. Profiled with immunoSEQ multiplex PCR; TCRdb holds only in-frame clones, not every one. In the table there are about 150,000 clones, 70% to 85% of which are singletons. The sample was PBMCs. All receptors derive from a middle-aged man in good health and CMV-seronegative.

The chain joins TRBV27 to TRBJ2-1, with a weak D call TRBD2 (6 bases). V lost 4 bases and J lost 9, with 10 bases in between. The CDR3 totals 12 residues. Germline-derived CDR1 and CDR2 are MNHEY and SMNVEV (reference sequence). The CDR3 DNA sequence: TGTGCCAGCAGTTCGGGGACTTTTGAGCAGTTCTTC. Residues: CASSSGTFEQFF.

CDR3 bases: TGTGCCAGCAGCAGTAATGGGGGGGAGGTTTCCGGGGAGCTGTTTTTT. Translation: CASSSNGGEVSGELFF. This chain joins TRBV11-2 and TRBJ2-2; 7 bases line up with TRBD2. Germline CDR1 is SGHAT and CDR2 is FQNNGV. V was pared by 5 bases and J by 6 bases, with 12 bases of the junction left unmatched. The CDR3 spans 16 residues.

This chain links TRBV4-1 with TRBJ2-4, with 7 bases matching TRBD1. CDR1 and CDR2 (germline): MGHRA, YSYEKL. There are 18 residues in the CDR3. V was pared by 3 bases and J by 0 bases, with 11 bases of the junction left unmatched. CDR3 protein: CASSQTGNLPLAKNIQYF. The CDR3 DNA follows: TGCGCCAGCAGCCAGACAGGGAACCTCCCCTTAGCCAAAAACATTCAGTACTTC.

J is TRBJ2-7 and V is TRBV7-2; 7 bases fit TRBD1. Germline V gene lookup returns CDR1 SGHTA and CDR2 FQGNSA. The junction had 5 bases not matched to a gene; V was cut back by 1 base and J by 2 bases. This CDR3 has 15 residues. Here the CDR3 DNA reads TGTGCCAGCAGCTTAGGCTCGGGGACAGCCTACGAGCAGTACTTC. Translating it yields CASSLGSGTAYEQYF.

The CDR3 DNA follows: TGTGCCAGCAGCTGGGGACAGGGGTCCTACGAGCAGTACTTC. Its translation: CASSWGQGSYEQYF. The chain has TRBV28 and TRBJ2-7; 10 bases line up with TRBD1. J gave up 1 base and V 6 bases, and 3 bases lay outside the gene matches. There are 14 residues in the CDR3. The germline V gene encodes CDR1 MDHEN and CDR2 SYDVKM.

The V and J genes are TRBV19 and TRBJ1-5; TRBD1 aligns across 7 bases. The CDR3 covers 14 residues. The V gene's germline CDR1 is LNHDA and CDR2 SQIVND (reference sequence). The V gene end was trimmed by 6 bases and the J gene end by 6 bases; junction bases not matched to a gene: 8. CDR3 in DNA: TGTGCCAGTAGCATAAACAGGGGTAGTCAGCCCCAGCATTTT. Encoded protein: CASSINRGSQPQHF.

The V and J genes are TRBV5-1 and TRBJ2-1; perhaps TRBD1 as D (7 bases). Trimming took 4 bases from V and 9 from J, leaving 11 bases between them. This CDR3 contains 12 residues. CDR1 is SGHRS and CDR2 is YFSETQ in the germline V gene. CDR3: CASSRQGGEQFF. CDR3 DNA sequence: TGCGCCAGCAGCCGCCAGGGGGGTGAGCAGTTCTTC.

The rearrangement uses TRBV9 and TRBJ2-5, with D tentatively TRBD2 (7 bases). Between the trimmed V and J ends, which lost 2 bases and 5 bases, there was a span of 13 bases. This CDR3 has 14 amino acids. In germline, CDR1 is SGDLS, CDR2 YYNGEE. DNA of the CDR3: TGTGCCAGCAGCGTCGAGGGGGGGCTCGAGACCCAGTACTTC. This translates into CASSVEGGLETQYF.

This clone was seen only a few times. The CDR3 DNA reads as TGTGCCAGCAGTCTTGTAAGCAGCGGGACGCAGTTCTTC. Its protein product is CASSLVSSGTQFF. The chain links TRBV6-5 to TRBJ2-1, with TRBD2 matching over 7 bases. Trimming removed 5 bases from V and 12 bases from J; junction bases left unmatched: 10. Germline assignment: CDR1 MNHEY and CDR2 SVGAGI. The CDR3 totals 13 residues.

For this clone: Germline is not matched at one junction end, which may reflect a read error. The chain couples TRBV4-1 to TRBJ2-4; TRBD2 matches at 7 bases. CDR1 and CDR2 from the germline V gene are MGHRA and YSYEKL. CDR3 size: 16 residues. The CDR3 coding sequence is TGCGCCAGCAGCCAAGAGGGAGGGACTTCCACAAACAGTCAGTACTTC. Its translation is CASSQEGGTSTNSQYF.

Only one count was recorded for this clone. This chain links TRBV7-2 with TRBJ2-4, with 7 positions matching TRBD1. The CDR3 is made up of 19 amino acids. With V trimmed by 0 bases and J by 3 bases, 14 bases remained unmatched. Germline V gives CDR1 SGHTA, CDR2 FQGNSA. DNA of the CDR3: TGTGCCAGCAGCTTAGCAATCTTGAGACAGGGAAGCAGCAAAAACATTCAGTACTTC. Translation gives CASSLAILRQGSSKNIQYF.

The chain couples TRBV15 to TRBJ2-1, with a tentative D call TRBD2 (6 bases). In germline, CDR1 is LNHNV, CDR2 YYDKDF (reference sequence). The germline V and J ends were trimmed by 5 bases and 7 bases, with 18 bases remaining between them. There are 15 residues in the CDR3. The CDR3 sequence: CATSAKWSAGNEQFF. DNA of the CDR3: TGTGCCACCAGCGCCAAATGGAGCGCGGGGAATGAGCAGTTCTTC.

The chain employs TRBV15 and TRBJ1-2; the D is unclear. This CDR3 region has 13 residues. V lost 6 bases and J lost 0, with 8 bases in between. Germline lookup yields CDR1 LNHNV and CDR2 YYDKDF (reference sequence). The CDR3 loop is CATRGKANYGYTF. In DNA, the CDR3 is TGTGCCACCAGGGGCAAAGCTAACTATGGCTACACCTTC.

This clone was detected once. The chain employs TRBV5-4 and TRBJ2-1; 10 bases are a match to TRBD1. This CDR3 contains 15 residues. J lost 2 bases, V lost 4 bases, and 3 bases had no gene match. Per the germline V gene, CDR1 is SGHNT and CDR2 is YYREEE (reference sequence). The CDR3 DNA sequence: TGTGCCAGCAGCCGCGGGACAGGGGCCTACAATGAGCAGTTCTTC. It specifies CASSRGTGAYNEQFF.

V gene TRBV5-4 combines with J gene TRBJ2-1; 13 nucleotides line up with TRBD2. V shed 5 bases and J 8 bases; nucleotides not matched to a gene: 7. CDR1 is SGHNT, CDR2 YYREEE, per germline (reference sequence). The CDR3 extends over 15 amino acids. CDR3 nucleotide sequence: TGTGCCAGCAGTCGTGGACTAGCGGGGGAGGATGAGCAGTTCTTC. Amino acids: CASSRGLAGEDEQFF.

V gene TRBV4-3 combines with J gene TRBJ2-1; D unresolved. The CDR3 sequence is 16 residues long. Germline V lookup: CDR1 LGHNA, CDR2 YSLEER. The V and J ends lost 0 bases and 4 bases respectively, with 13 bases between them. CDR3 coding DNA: TGCGCCAGCAGCCAAGATTGGGCCGTGGGTTACAATGAGCAGTTCTTC. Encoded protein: CASSQDWAVGYNEQFF.

Here the CDR3 DNA reads TGTGCCAGCAGCTTAAGTCAGTTCTATGGCTACACCTTC. Its protein is CASSLSQFYGYTF. This rearrangement joins TRBV7-9 to TRBJ1-2; D gene ambiguous. CDR1 is SEHNR and CDR2 is FQNEAQ in the germline V gene (reference sequence). V shed 2 bases and J shed 4 bases, with 8 bases lying between them. The CDR3 has 13 amino acids.

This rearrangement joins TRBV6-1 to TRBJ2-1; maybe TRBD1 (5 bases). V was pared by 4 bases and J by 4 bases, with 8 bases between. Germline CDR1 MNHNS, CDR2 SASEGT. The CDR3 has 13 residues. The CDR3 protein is CASSGRQYNEQFF. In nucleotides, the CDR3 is TGTGCCAGCAGTGGGAGACAGTACAATGAGCAGTTCTTC.

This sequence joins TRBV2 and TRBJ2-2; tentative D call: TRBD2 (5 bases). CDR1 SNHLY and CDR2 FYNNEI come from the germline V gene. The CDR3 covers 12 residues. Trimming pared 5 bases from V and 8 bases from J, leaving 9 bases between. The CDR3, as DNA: TGTGCCAGCAGTCGGGGAGCGGGGGAGCTGTTTTTT. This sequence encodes CASSRGAGELFF.

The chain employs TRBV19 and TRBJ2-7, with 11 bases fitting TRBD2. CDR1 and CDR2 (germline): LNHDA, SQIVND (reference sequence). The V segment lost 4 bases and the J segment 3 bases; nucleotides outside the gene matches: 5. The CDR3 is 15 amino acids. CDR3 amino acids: CASSTLAGGGYEQYF. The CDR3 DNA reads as TGTGCCAGTAGTACCCTAGCGGGGGGCGGCTACGAGCAGTACTTC.

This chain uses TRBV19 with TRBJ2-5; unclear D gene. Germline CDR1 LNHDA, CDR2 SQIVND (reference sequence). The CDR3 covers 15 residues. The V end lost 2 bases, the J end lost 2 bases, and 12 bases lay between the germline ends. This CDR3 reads CASSITVVEQETQYF. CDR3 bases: TGTGCCAGTAGTATAACGGTAGTTGAGCAAGAGACCCAGTACTTC.

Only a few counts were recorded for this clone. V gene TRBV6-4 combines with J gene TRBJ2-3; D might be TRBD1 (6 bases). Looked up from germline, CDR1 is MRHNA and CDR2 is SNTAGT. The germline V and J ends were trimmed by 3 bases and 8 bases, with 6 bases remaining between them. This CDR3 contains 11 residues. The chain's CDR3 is CASSEGGTQYF. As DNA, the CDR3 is TGTGCCAGCAGTGAAGGGGGTACGCAGTATTTT.

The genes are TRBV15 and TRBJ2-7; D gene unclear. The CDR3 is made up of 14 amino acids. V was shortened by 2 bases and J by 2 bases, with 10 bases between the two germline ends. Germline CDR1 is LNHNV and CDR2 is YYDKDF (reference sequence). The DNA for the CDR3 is TGTGCCACCAGCAGATTTCAAACTACCTACGAGCAGTACTTC. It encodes CATSRFQTTYEQYF.

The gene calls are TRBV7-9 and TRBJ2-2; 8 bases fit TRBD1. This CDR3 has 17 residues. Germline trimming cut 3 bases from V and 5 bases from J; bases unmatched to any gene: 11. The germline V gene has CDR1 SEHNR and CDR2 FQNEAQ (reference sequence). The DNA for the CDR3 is TGTGCCAGCAGCTTCCTCCGGCAGGGGGCCTCAACCGGGGAGCTGTTTTTT. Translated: CASSFLRQGASTGELFF.

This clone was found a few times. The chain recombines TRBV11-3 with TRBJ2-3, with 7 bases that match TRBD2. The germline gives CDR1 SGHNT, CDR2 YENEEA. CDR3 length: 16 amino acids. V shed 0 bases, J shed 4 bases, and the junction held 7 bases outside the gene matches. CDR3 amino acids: CASSLDFGGDADTQYF. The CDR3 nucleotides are TGTGCCAGCAGCTTAGATTTTGGGGGGGACGCAGATACGCAGTATTTT.

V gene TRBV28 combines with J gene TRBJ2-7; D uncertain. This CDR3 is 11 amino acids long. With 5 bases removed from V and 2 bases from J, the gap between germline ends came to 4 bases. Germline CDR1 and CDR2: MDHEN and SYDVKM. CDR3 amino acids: CASSVTYEQYF. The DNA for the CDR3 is TGTGCCAGCAGTGTAACCTACGAGCAGTACTTC.

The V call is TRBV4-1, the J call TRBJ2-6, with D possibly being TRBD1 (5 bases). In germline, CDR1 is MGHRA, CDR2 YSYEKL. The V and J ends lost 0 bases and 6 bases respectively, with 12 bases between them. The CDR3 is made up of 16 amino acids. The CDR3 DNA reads TGCGCCAGCAGCCAAGACTGGGGCGTAGAGGCCAACGTCCTGACTTTC. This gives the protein CASSQDWGVEANVLTF.

DNA for the CDR3: TGTGCCATCAACAGCTATTCCGAGTCTGGGGCCAACGTCCTGACTTTC. Translation gives CAINSYSESGANVLTF. This chain uses TRBV28 with TRBJ2-6; D uncertain. Germline V gene data show CDR1 as MDHEN and CDR2 as SYDVKM. V was clipped by 10 bases and J by 1 base, with 17 bases between them. The CDR3 loop spans 16 amino acids.

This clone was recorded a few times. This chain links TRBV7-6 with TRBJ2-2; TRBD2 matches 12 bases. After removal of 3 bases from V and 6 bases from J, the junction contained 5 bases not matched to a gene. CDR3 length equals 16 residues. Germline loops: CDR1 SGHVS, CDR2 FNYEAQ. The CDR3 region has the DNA TGTGCCAGCAGCTTCGGTGCTAGCGGGGGGGCCGGGGAGCTGTTTTTT. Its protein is CASSFGASGGAGELFF.